This T cell receptor (beta chain) appears in the sequencing data of a study of a mutant IDH1 vaccine in newly diagnosed glioma. Study-level points and caveats: About 92% of patients showed vaccine-induced immune responses across multiple MHC alleles.

Time point here: week 23, last vaccination. Topical imiquimod accompanied each vaccine dose, which consisted of 300 ug of mutant IDH1 20-mer peptide. J was trimmed by 6 bases and V by 1 base; bases with no gene match: 2. Germline-derived CDR1 and CDR2 are GTSNPN and SVGIG (reference sequence). The CDR3 consists of 13 residues. Here immunoSEQ multiplex PCR was the method, and the copy in TCRdb shows in-frame clones only, minus some. The data show about 44,000 clones, less than 95% seen once. Remarks on this clone: As yet, its antigen is unknown.

This chain uses TRBV30 with TRBJ1-5, with TRBD1 matching 8 bases. This TCR came from a man between 50 and 59 years old with glioma. The sample here was PBMCs, taken from a glioma patient whose treatment included an IDH1 peptide vaccine. CDR3 residues: CAWSGQGPQPQHF. The CDR3 coding sequence is TGTGCCTGGAGTGGACAGGGGCCTCAGCCCCAGCATTTT.